These 5 T cell receptor beta chains were all obtained from the same sample, sequenced in a study of blood T cell repertoires in COVID-19. The repertoire was sequenced with immunoSEQ multiplex PCR; TCRdb's copy has only in-frame clones and lacks some. This table holds 81,000 or so clones, about 82% found once. The specimen sequenced was peripheral blood. These TCRs come from a man between 45 and 60 years old with COVID-19, enrolled during active disease.

This clone has only a few counts. The gene calls are TRBV11-3 and TRBJ2-7, with 9 bases identical to TRBD1. The germline V gene encodes CDR1 SGHNT and CDR2 YENEEA. With 5 bases clipped from V and 5 bases from J, the junction kept 10 bases outside the gene matches. The CDR3 is 15 residues long. As DNA, the CDR3 is TGTGCCAGCAGCGACCGGGACAGGGAGCCGCACGAGCAGTACTTC. It specifies CASSDRDREPHEQYF. The complete variable domain, with remaining parts taken from reference TRBV11-3 and TRBJ2-7, reads EAGVVQSPRYKIIEKKQPVAFWCNPISGHNTLYWYLQNLGQGPELLIRYENEEAVDDSQLPKDRFSAERLKGVDSTLKIQPAELGDSAVYLCASSDRDREPHEQYFGPGTRLTVT.

The chain recombines TRBV19 with TRBJ1-6; 9 bases are a match to TRBD1. Germline V gene lookup returns CDR1 LNHDA and CDR2 SQIVND (reference sequence). The CDR3 spans 15 residues. V was clipped by 5 bases and J by 8 bases; unmatched bases: 7. CDR3 nucleotide sequence: TGTGCCAGTAGTCCTGGGACAGGGTTGGATTCACCCCTCCACTTT. This encodes CASSPGTGLDSPLHF. Using reference TRBV19 and TRBJ1-6 for the parts outside the CDR3, the full variable domain is DGGITQSPKYLFRKEGQNVTLSCEQNLNHDAMYWYRQDPGQGLRLIYYSQIVNDFQKGDIAEGYSVSREKKESFPLTVTSAQKNPTAFYLCASSPGTGLDSPLHFGNGTRLTVT.

The CDR3 region has the DNA TGCGCCAGCATCCAAAACCCCCCCTCAGGGAGCGGGCAGCCCCAGCATTTT. Encoded protein: CASIQNPPSGSGQPQHF. V and J are TRBV23-1 and TRBJ1-5; perhaps TRBD1 as D (5 bases). TRBV23-1 is designated an ORF whose function remains uncertain. The CDR3 sequence is 17 residues long. Trimming stripped 7 bases from V and 7 bases from J, with 26 bases between.

The gene calls are TRBV28 and TRBJ1-1; D perhaps matches TRBD1 (5 bases). Germline V gives CDR1 MDHEN, CDR2 SYDVKM. This CDR3 comprises 14 residues. V was pared by 3 bases and J by 2 bases, with 10 bases between. CDR3 DNA: TGTGCCAGCAGTTTGAGACAGCTAAACACTGAAGCTTTCTTT. It codes for CASSLRQLNTEAFF.

This clone was counted only a few times. The chain joins TRBV24-1 to TRBJ2-2; a weak D match, TRBD2 (6 bases). Germline values: CDR1 KGHDR, CDR2 SFDVKD. This CDR3 spans 15 amino acids. V lost 4 bases and J 6 bases, leaving 14 bases between the germline ends. The CDR3 region has the DNA TGTGCCACCAGTGAACAACCCAGGGAGGCCGGGGAGCTGTTTTTT. Translating gives CATSEQPREAGELFF.